This T cell receptor beta chain was sequenced in a study of graft-versus-host responses after intestinal transplantation. In the study overall: Uniformly, recipients were administered anti-thymocyte globulin induction with subsequent tacrolimus and steroids for around three years. Study results and limitations: GvH clones were identified in recipient marrow, with some first appearing in ileum or blood.

For this clone: What it binds is not known.

Generated by immunoSEQ multiplex PCR, the TCRdb table keeps only in-frame clones and is missing some. The table shows around 36,000 clones, with 90% to 95% occurring only once. Germline CDR1 and CDR2: MDHEN and SYDVKM. The CDR3 sequence is 14 residues long. The V gene lost 8 bases and the J gene lost 4 bases, with 15 bases spanning the gap. The material sequenced was unstimulated CD8+ T cells sorted from spleen or lymph node cells, taken before transplant. V gene TRBV28 combines with J gene TRBJ1-5; perhaps TRBD1 as D (5 bases). The receptor comes from a human donor who was the organ donor for an intestinal transplant. DNA for the CDR3: TGTGCCAGCGGTACGTCCGGGGGGAATCAGCCCCAGCATTTT. Translation: CASGTSGGNQPQHF.